These 26 T cell receptor beta chains originate from one sample sequenced in a study of early T cells in non-severe SARS-CoV-2 infection. TCRdb analysed the 5' RACE reads with MiXCR anew, one entry per CDR3 protein. The repertoire consists of about 55,000 distinct CDR3 sequences, with just under 15% occurring once and the leading ten covering approximately 11%. The sample here was whole blood, taken at baseline. These receptors all come from an adult who was a healthcare worker with PCR-confirmed SARS-CoV-2 infection or an uninfected control (not recorded which).

This clonotype was counted only a few times. This rearrangement joins TRBV6-1 to TRBJ2-7; no reliable D call. Trimming pared 6 bases from V and 0 bases from J, leaving 6 bases between. This CDR3 comprises 12 residues. The germline gives CDR1 MNHNS, CDR2 SASEGT. CDR3 residues: CASRVSSYEQYF. For the CDR3, the DNA is TGTGCCAGCAGGGTAAGCTCCTACGAGCAGTACTTC.

This clonotype appeared many times. The genes are TRBV7-9 and TRBJ2-7; unclear D gene. The CDR3 covers 15 residues. From germline, CDR1 is SEHNR and CDR2 FQNEAQ (reference sequence). Trimming stripped 5 bases from V and 7 bases from J, with 21 bases between. Here the CDR3 reads CASSQLGRTKDEQYF. CDR3 nucleotides: TGTGCCAGCAGCCAGCTGGGTCGCACGAAGGATGAGCAGTACTTC.

The chain uses TRBV15 and TRBJ1-6; D not certain. Trimming stripped 0 bases from V and 14 bases from J, with 17 bases between. Looked up from germline, CDR1 is LNHNV and CDR2 is YYDKDF (reference sequence). The CDR3 length is 15 residues. CDR3: CATSRDPTTGRTLHF. The CDR3 DNA reads as TGTGCCACCAGCAGAGATCCCACCACGGGCAGGACCCTCCACTTT.

This clonotype has a handful of counts. This chain joins TRBV20-1 and TRBJ2-1, with 7 bases that match TRBD2. Trimming removed 7 bases from V and 2 bases from J; junction bases left unmatched: 8. The CDR3 totals 14 residues. Germline loops: CDR1 DFQATT, CDR2 SNEGSKA (reference sequence). CDR3 protein: CSVGLVGPYNEQFF. The CDR3, as DNA: TGCAGTGTCGGACTAGTCGGGCCCTACAATGAGCAGTTCTTC.

This clonotype appeared many times. The J gene is TRBJ2-1, the V gene TRBV5-1; 8 positions match TRBD2. CDR1 and CDR2 (germline): SGHRS, YFSETQ. V lost 0 bases and J lost 10; bases outside the gene matches: 6. The CDR3 extends over 14 amino acids. This CDR3 is CASSLERAGVEQFF. The CDR3 bases are TGCGCCAGCAGCTTGGAACGAGCGGGAGTGGAGCAGTTCTTC.

This clonotype was picked up many times. The genes are TRBV11-2 and TRBJ2-5; D is ambiguous. The length of the CDR3 is 13 residues. Germline-derived CDR1 and CDR2 are SGHAT and FQNNGV. V lost 5 bases and J 2 bases, leaving 9 bases between the germline ends. CDR3 protein: CASSRERQETQYF. The CDR3 region has the DNA TGTGCCAGCAGCCGAGAGCGACAAGAGACCCAGTACTTC. Complete variable domain (other parts from reference TRBV11-2 and TRBJ2-5): EAGVAQSPRYKIIEKRQSVAFWCNPISGHATLYWYQQILGQGPKLLIQFQNNGVVDDSQLPKDRFSAERLKGVDSTLKIQPAKLEDSAVYLCASSRERQETQYFGPGTRLLVL.

The rearrangement uses TRBV5-1 and TRBJ1-4; TRBD1 matches at 7 bases. Germline values: CDR1 SGHRS, CDR2 YFSETQ. The junction had 6 bases not matched to a gene; V was cut back by 4 bases and J by 6 bases. The CDR3 covers 14 residues. Here the CDR3 DNA reads TGCGCCAGCAGCACAACAGGGGCATATGAAAAACTGTTTTTT. Protein: CASSTTGAYEKLFF.

This clonotype was seen repeatedly, ten times or more. The rearrangement joins TRBV19 to TRBJ2-7; D call uncertain. This CDR3 is built from 13 residues. V lost 0 bases and J 2 bases, leaving 5 bases between the germline ends. Germline values: CDR1 LNHDA, CDR2 SQIVND (reference sequence). CDR3 sequence reads: CASSIDLPYEQYF. Here the CDR3 DNA reads TGTGCCAGTAGTATAGACCTCCCCTACGAGCAGTACTTC.

This chain connects TRBV5-6 to TRBJ1-3; D is unresolved. CDR1 and CDR2 from the germline V gene are SGHDT and YYEEEE. V was pared by 4 bases and J by 0 bases, with 14 bases between. CDR3 length: 16 amino acids. CDR3 DNA sequence: TGTGCCAGCAGCCTGCCGAGGGTGAGCTCTGGAAACACCATATATTTT. It codes for CASSLPRVSSGNTIYF.

The table lists this clonotype with a few counts. The chain joins TRBV7-6 to TRBJ2-3; no definite D call. The CDR3 contains 14 residues. Trimming pared 5 bases from V and 2 bases from J, leaving 11 bases between. The germline V gene encodes CDR1 SGHVS and CDR2 FNYEAQ. CDR3 sequence (DNA): TGTGCCAGCAGCAGCCGGGCTCACACAGATACGCAGTATTTT. Its translation: CASSSRAHTDTQYF.

V and J are TRBV3-1 and TRBJ1-2; the D is unclear. Germline V lookup: CDR1 LGHDT, CDR2 YNNKEL (reference sequence). Between the trimmed V and J ends, which lost 2 bases and 4 bases, there was a span of 14 bases. The CDR3 contains 15 residues. Written as DNA, the CDR3 is TGTGCCAGCAGCCAAAGGGATGTTGGGCGCTATGGCTACACCTTC. Its translation is CASSQRDVGRYGYTF.

This clonotype came up many times. This rearrangement joins TRBV20-1 to TRBJ2-7; unclear D gene. The germline V gene encodes CDR1 DFQATT and CDR2 SNEGSKA (reference sequence). V lost 4 bases and J 2 bases, leaving 12 bases between the germline ends. CDR3 length: 13 residues. CDR3 bases: TGCAGTGCTAACCGCGACGGTCCCTACGAGCAGTACTTC. Translating gives CSANRDGPYEQYF.

The chain couples TRBV28 to TRBJ2-7; D unresolved. There are 14 residues in the CDR3. Germline loops: CDR1 MDHEN, CDR2 SYDVKM. V shed 7 bases and J shed 0 bases, with 13 bases lying between them. CDR3 nucleotide sequence: TGTGCCAGCAAGGGCGGATTGCCCTCCTACGAGCAGTACTTC. Translation gives CASKGGLPSYEQYF.

At least ten counts were recorded for this clonotype. The CDR3 DNA is TGTGCCAGCAGTTTTAGGGGCTATGCGGGGGAGCAGTACTTC. Its protein product is CASSFRGYAGEQYF. This chain connects TRBV28 to TRBJ2-7, with a tentative D call TRBD2 (6 bases). Trimming removed 3 bases from V and 7 bases from J, with 16 bases in between. CDR1 and CDR2 from the germline V gene are MDHEN and SYDVKM. The CDR3 sequence is 14 residues long.

This rearrangement joins TRBV10-3 to TRBJ2-5, with D possibly being TRBD1 (5 bases). The germline V gene encodes CDR1 ENHRY and CDR2 SYGVKD. V dropped 3 bases and J dropped 1 base, with 12 bases sitting between them. The CDR3 length is 15 residues. The CDR3 sequence is CAISDWERGQETQYF. CDR3 coding DNA: TGTGCCATCAGTGACTGGGAAAGGGGCCAAGAGACCCAGTACTTC.

This clonotype appeared a few times. The rearrangement uses TRBV10-2 and TRBJ2-7; 10 nucleotides match TRBD2. The CDR3 is 14 amino acids. V lost 7 bases, J lost 6 bases, and 9 bases stayed unmatched. Germline V gene lookup returns CDR1 WSHSY and CDR2 SAAADI. CDR3 bases: TGCGCCAGCAAGGGACTAGCGAGCTTTCCCGAGCAGTACTTC. Its translation: CASKGLASFPEQYF.

This clonotype was found a few times. J is TRBJ2-1 and V is TRBV7-2, with 7 bases lining up with TRBD1. The germline CDR1 and CDR2 sequences are SGHTA and FQGNSA. V was clipped by 3 bases and J by 10 bases; unmatched bases: 0. The CDR3 has 11 residues. CDR3 region: CASSLGQEQFF. The CDR3 DNA is TGTGCCAGCAGCTTGGGACAGGAGCAGTTCTTC.

This clonotype was detected many times. The V and J genes are TRBV2 and TRBJ2-1; 7 positions agree with TRBD1. The V segment lost 7 bases and the J segment 2 bases; nucleotides outside the gene matches: 8. Per the germline V gene, CDR1 is SNHLY and CDR2 is FYNNEI. CDR3 size: 15 residues. CDR3 nucleotide sequence: TGTGCCAGCACCAAGGGGGCCCTTGCCTACAATGAGCAGTTCTTC. Protein product: CASTKGALAYNEQFF.

This clonotype turned up a few times. The chain is built from TRBV18 and TRBJ2-7, with a possible D match to TRBD1 (5 bases). This CDR3 region has 15 residues. Trimming removed 3 bases from V and 5 bases from J, with 17 bases in between. The V gene's germline CDR1 is KGHSH and CDR2 LQKENI. The CDR3 spells CASSPTGGSVDEQYF. The CDR3 nucleotides are TGTGCCAGCTCACCCACAGGTGGGTCGGTTGACGAGCAGTACTTC.

The V and J genes are TRBV7-9 and TRBJ2-1; no definite D call. This CDR3 is 15 amino acids long. Germline-derived CDR1 and CDR2 are SEHNR and FQNEAQ (reference sequence). Trimming left V 1 base short and J 0 bases short, with 7 bases between. CDR3 loop: CASSLGQGSYNEQFF. CDR3 DNA: TGTGCCAGCAGCTTAGGCCAAGGCTCCTACAATGAGCAGTTCTTC.

This clonotype was detected only a few times. The chain uses TRBV6-5 and TRBJ2-2; D may be TRBD1 (6 bases). Deletions cut 4 bases from V and 2 bases from J, with 11 bases between. The germline V gene encodes CDR1 MNHEY and CDR2 SVGAGI. The CDR3 extends over 15 amino acids. CDR3: CASSLGHLNTGELFF. Here the CDR3 DNA reads TGTGCCAGCAGTTTGGGACACCTTAACACCGGGGAGCTGTTTTTT.

This clonotype was counted between two and nine times. The chain couples TRBV28 to TRBJ2-7; TRBD2 aligns across 11 bases. Trimming at V came to 5 bases and at J to 2 bases, leaving 5 bases not matched to a gene. Germline V gene lookup returns CDR1 MDHEN and CDR2 SYDVKM. The CDR3 runs to 15 residues. The chain's CDR3 is CASSMTSGVTYEQYF. Written as DNA, the CDR3 is TGTGCCAGCAGTATGACTAGCGGGGTTACCTACGAGCAGTACTTC.

V and J are TRBV29-1 and TRBJ1-4; no clear D gene. Germline lookup yields CDR1 SQVTM and CDR2 ANQGSEA. CDR3 length: 14 residues. V was trimmed by 6 bases and J by 8 bases, leaving 19 bases between them. CDR3 sequence: CSVELNGSGEKLFF. The CDR3 DNA is TGCAGCGTGGAATTGAACGGGAGCGGGGAAAAACTGTTTTTT.

This clonotype occurred a few times. The chain is built from TRBV5-1 and TRBJ2-5; 12 nucleotides match TRBD2. V was clipped by 4 bases and J by 4 bases; unmatched bases: 2. Germline assignment: CDR1 SGHRS and CDR2 YFSETQ. The CDR3 sequence is 14 residues long. For the CDR3, the DNA is TGCGCCAGCAGCCCGGGACTAGCGGGAGAGACCCAGTACTTC. Residues: CASSPGLAGETQYF.

This chain links TRBV3-1 with TRBJ2-1; D is uncertain. This CDR3 has 12 amino acids. Between the trimmed V and J ends, which lost 1 base and 13 bases, there was a span of 11 bases. Germline values: CDR1 LGHDT, CDR2 YNNKEL (reference sequence). The CDR3 DNA reads as TGTGCCAGCAGCCAAGGGGCACTGTTTCAGTTCTTC. Amino acid sequence: CASSQGALFQFF.

This clonotype turned up a few times. The V call is TRBV19, the J call TRBJ1-6; D remains unclear. Trimming cost V 6 bases and J 0 bases, with 12 bases left between them. Germline loops: CDR1 LNHDA, CDR2 SQIVND (reference sequence). The length of the CDR3 is 16 residues. CDR3 in DNA: TGTGCCAGTAGACGGACGTTCAGCTCCTATAATTCACCCCTCCACTTT. It translates to CASRRTFSSYNSPLHF.